The source of this TCR beta chain is a study of CD8 T cells in ankylosing spondylitis. TCRdb redid the calling of the 5' RACE reads with MiXCR, one entry per CDR3 protein. This table holds around 340,000 distinct CDR3 sequences, more than 20% found once. This clonotype was seen only a few times. The TCR comes from a male donor with ankylosing spondylitis or in good health (not recorded which). The material sequenced was blood, either unsorted or a sorted T cell fraction (not recorded which).

The CDR3 DNA sequence: TGTGCCAGCAAGTTAGATAGCAATCAGCCCCAGCATTTT. It codes for CASKLDSNQPQHF. The chain joins TRBV12-3 or TRBV12-4 to TRBJ1-5, with D hard to call. CDR3 length: 13 residues. Trimming removed 7 bases from V and 0 bases from J, with 7 bases in between.